Listed here are 8 T cell receptor beta chains from one sample, sequenced in a study of PD-1 blockade in classical Hodgkin lymphoma (dated by TCRdb to between 2020 and 2021). Library creation used the immunoSEQ multiplex PCR assay. The table was pulled from immuneACCESS by TCRdb, which kept in-frame rearrangements only. Such tables lose some clones; where checked, under half of the loss comes from unresolved V genes, and the rest has no known cause. Within this sample are over 15,000 clones, with around 82% of them counted one time only. Clones ranked in the top ten supply around 22% of the sample. The time point label, read with the paper, signifies: cycle 4 day 1 (C4D1), after 5 to 7 weeks of nivolumab. All trial patients had relapsed after autologous stem cell transplantation, with cohorts A, B and C differing in prior brentuximab vedotin exposure. The sequenced sample was peripheral blood mononuclear cells (PBMCs), obtained before the fourth cycle of nivolumab. The source of these receptors is a human donor with classical Hodgkin lymphoma.

The chain employs TRBV9 and TRBJ2-6, with TRBD1 matching over 8 bases. Germline trimming cut 4 bases from V and 2 bases from J; bases unmatched to any gene: 8. CDR3 length: 17 amino acids. Looked up from germline, CDR1 is SGDLS and CDR2 is YYNGEE. CDR3 sequence reads: CASSTGQELTGANVLTF. The DNA of the CDR3 is TGTGCCAGCAGCACGGGACAGGAGTTAACTGGGGCCAACGTCCTGACTTTC.

V usage is TRBV6-6 and J usage is TRBJ2-6; tentatively, D is TRBD1 (7 bases). This CDR3 has 15 residues. Germline CDR1 MNHNY, CDR2 SVGAGI (reference sequence). Trimming took off 11 bases at V and 0 bases at J, with 14 bases between the two ends. CDR3: CAGRQGGSGANVLTF. CDR3 nucleotides: TGTGCCGGACGCCAGGGGGGCTCTGGGGCCAACGTCCTGACTTTC.

The rearrangement links TRBV19 to TRBJ2-7; D may be TRBD2 (6 bases). Germline V lookup: CDR1 LNHDA, CDR2 SQIVND (reference sequence). This CDR3 is built from 14 residues. V was shortened by 4 bases and J by 4 bases, with 14 bases between the two germline ends. Here the CDR3 DNA reads TGTGCCAGTAGTACCCGGGACTCCTATTACGAGCAGTACTTC. It encodes CASSTRDSYYEQYF. The full variable domain, its missing parts supplied by reference TRBV19 and TRBJ2-7, is DGGITQSPKYLFRKEGQNVTLSCEQNLNHDAMYWYRQDPGQGLRLIYYSQIVNDFQKGDIAEGYSVSREKKESFPLTVTSAQKNPTAFYLCASSTRDSYYEQYFGPGTRLTVT.

The chain recombines TRBV5-4 with TRBJ2-7, with TRBD2 matching over 9 bases. Germline CDR1 is SGHNT and CDR2 is YYREEE (reference sequence). The CDR3 is 17 amino acids. V lost 0 bases to trimming and J lost 0 bases; unmatched junction nucleotides: 7. The CDR3: CASSLGPAGGSSYEQYV. The CDR3 region has the DNA TGTGCCAGCAGCTTGGGTCCAGCGGGGGGAAGCTCCTACGAGCAGTACGTC.

This clone was counted a single time. A junction end diverges from the germline sequence, so it may reflect a read error. The same CDR3 arises from other DNA sequences in this sample as well. This rearrangement joins TRBV29-1 to TRBJ2-5; perhaps TRBD2 as D (5 bases). Germline V lookup: CDR1 SQVTM, CDR2 ANQGSEA. The CDR3 length is 13 residues. This CDR3 is CSVAPTPQETQYF. The CDR3 coding sequence is TGTAGCGTGGCCCCTACACCACAAGAGACCCAGTACTTC.

This chain connects TRBV19 to TRBJ2-7; D gene uncertain. V was cut by 3 bases and J by 3 bases, with 9 bases left in between. This CDR3 is built from 13 residues. The germline CDR1 and CDR2 sequences are LNHDA and SQIVND (reference sequence). CDR3 DNA: TGTGCCAGTAGTATTGGGGATCGCTACGAGCAGTACTTC. Translation gives CASSIGDRYEQYF.

The chain links TRBV6-1 to TRBJ1-5; D unclear. Germline lookup yields CDR1 MNHNS and CDR2 SASEGT. There are 11 residues in the CDR3. V lost 2 bases and J lost 13, with 9 bases in between. The CDR3 DNA reads TGTGCCAGCAGTGAACGGGGAGAGCAGCATTTT. This sequence encodes CASSERGEQHF.

The rearrangement uses TRBV29-1 and TRBJ2-1, with 7 bases identical to TRBD2. CDR1 and CDR2 from the germline V gene are SQVTM and ANQGSEA. The junction had 8 bases not matched to a gene; V was cut back by 5 bases and J by 7 bases. This CDR3 is built from 13 residues. CDR3 amino acids: CSVRAGVRNEQFF. CDR3 coding DNA: TGCAGCGTTCGGGCGGGAGTTCGGAATGAGCAGTTCTTC.